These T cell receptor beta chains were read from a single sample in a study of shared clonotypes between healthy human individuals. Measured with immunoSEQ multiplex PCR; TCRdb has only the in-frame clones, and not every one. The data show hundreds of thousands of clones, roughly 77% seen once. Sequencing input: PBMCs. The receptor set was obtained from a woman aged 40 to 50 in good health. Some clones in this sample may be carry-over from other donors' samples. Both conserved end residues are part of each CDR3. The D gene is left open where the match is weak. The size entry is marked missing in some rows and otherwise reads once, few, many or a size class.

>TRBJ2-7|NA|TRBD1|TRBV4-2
TGTGCCAGCAGCCAGGGGGGACAGGCCGATTACGAGCAGTACTTC
CASSQGGQADYEQYF
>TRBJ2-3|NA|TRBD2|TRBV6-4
TGTGCCAGCAGTGTAAAAGCGGGATCCACAGATACGCAGTATTTT
CASSVKAGSTDTQYF
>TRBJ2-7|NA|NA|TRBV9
TGTGCCAGCAGCGTGACAGGCAACTCCTACGAGCAGTACTTC
CASSVTGNSYEQYF
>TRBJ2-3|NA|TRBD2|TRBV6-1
TGTGCCAGCAGTGAAGCGGGGTCCTCGATAGCGGGAGGATCAGATACGCAGTATTTT
CASSEAGSSIAGGSDTQYF
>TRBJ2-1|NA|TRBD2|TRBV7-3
TGTGCCAGCAGCCCGGGGGGATGGCACAATGAGCAGTTCTTC
CASSPGGWHNEQFF
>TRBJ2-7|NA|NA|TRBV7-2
TGTGCCAGCAGCTCCGGGTCCGGGGGCGGATACGAGCAGTACTTC
CASSSGSGGGYEQYF
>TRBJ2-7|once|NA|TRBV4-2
TGTGCCAGCAGCCAAGATCAAGGCGGCTCCTACGAGCAGTACTTC
CASSQDQGGSYEQYF
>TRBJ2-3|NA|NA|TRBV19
TGTGCCAGTAGTATAGAGCGGGATCATAATACGCAGTATTTT
CASSIERDHNTQYF
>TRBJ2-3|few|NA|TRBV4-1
TGCGCCAGCAGCCAAGGACGTTTGGATACGCAGTATTTT
CASSQGRLDTQYF
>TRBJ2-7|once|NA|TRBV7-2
TGTGCCAGCAGCTTATTTACGGAGCGTCGCGAGCAGTACTTC
CASSLFTERREQYF
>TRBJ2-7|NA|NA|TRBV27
TGTGCCAGCAGTCCCCTTTATGTTTCAGGCACCAAGTACGAGCAGTACTTC
CASSPLYVSGTKYEQYF
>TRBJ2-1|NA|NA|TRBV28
TGTGCCAGCAGTCCTCCCCCAGATTACAATGAGCAGTTCTTC
CASSPPPDYNEQFF
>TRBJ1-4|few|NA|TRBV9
TGTGCCAGCAGCCCTTTCCCTGGGGGCGAAAAACTGTTTTTT
CASSPFPGGEKLFF
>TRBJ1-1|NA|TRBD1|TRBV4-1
TGCGCCAGCAGCCAAGGAGGGTTAACAGGGGTCACTGAAGCTTTCTTT
CASSQGGLTGVTEAFF
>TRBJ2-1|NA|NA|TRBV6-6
TGTGCCAGCAGACGGGGGACCTACAATGAGCAGTTCTTC
CASRRGTYNEQFF
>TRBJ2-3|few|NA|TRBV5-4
TGTGCCAGCAGCCGGGACCAGGGGGATACGCAGTATTTT
CASSRDQGDTQYF
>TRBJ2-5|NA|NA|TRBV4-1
TGCGCCAGCAGGTCAAGGAGGGAGACCCAGTACTTC
CASRSRRETQYF
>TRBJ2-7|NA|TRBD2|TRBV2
TGTGCCAGCAGTGAGGGTGTCCGGGCTAGCGGGAGCCCTTACGAGCAGTACTTC
CASSEGVRASGSPYEQYF